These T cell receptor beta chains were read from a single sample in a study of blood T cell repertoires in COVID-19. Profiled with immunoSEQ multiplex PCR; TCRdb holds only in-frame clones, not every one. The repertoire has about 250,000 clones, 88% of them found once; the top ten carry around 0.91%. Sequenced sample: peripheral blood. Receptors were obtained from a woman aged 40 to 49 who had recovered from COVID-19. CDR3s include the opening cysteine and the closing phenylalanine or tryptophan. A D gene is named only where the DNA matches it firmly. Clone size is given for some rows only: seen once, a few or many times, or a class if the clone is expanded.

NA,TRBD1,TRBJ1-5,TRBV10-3,TGTGCCATCAGTGAGGGGACAGGGGGAAATCAGCCCCAGCATTTT,CAISEGTGGNQPQHF
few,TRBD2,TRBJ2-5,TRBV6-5,TGTGCCAGCAGACGACTAGCGGGAGGTGGAGAGACCCAGTACTTC,CASRRLAGGGETQYF
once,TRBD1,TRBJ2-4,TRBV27,TGTGCCAGCAGTCCCCGACAGGGGCCCCCCAAAAACATTCAGTACTTC,CASSPRQGPPKNIQYF
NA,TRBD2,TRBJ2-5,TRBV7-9,TGTGCCAGCAGCCCCAGGACTAGCGGGAGGGAGACCCAGTACTTC,CASSPRTSGRETQYF
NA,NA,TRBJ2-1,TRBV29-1,TGCAGCGTTGCGGGACACAGCTCCTACAATGAGCAGTTCTTC,CSVAGHSSYNEQFF
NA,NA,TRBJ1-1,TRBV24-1,TGTGCCACCAGACTGCACCAGAACACTGAAGCTTTCTTT,CATRLHQNTEAFF
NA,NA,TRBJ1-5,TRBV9,TGTGCCAGCAGCGTAGGGCAAAACAATCAGCCCCAGCATTTT,CASSVGQNNQPQHF
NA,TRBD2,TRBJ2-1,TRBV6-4,TGTGCCAGCAGCCCGCGCCGGGAGGGCTACAATGAGCAGTTCTTC,CASSPRREGYNEQFF
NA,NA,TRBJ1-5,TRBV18,TGTGCCAGCTCACCACGGGCCCAAGGCAGCAATCAGCCCCAGCATTTT,CASSPRAQGSNQPQHF
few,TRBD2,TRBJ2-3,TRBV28,TGTGCCACCAGCGGGGGGGGCACAGATACGCAGTATTTT,CATSGGGTDTQYF
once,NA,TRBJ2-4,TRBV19,TGTGCCAGTAGTTGGGCAGGAAAAAACATTCAGTACTTC,CASSWAGKNIQYF
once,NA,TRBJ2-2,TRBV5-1,TGCGCCAGCAGCTTGGCCGTCCCCGGGGAGCTGTTTTTT,CASSLAVPGELFF
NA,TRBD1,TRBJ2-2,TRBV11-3,TGTGCCAGCAGCGGGGGACAGGGGCGCGGGAACACCGGGGAGCTGTTTTTT,CASSGGQGRGNTGELFF